This TCR beta chain was captured in a study of CD8+ T cells in alopecia areata. Overall study context: Female C3H/HeJ mice aged roughly 6-11 weeks received skin from spontaneously alopecic C3H/HeJ graft donors aged about 6-12 months. Study results and caveats: In lesional scalp, particularly from alopecia totalis/universalis, clonality was higher than in normal scalp.

This clone occurred a few times. Its target is not known. The genes and germline here are from mouse. Sequencing ends 4 residues short of the CDR3 end; the germline J gene provides the rest. There are 15 residues in the CDR3. Trimming at V came to 2 bases and at J to 1 base, leaving 5 bases not matched to a gene. Germline V CDR1 and CDR2: FNHDT, SITEND (reference sequence). RNA extraction and reverse transcription yielded cDNA as sequencing template. Here immunoSEQ multiplex PCR was the method, and the copy in TCRdb shows in-frame clones only, minus some. This sample includes roughly 120,000 clones with no singletons; its ten biggest clones take up 20%.

The sequenced material came from lesional skin. This TCR was sampled from a C3H/HeJ mouse with alopecia areata. The strain is characterized by the MHC haplotype H2-k. V usage is TRBV19 and J usage is TRBJ1-1, with 7 bases fitting TRBD1. CDR3 bases read: TGTGCCAGCAGTATCCGACAGGGCGGAAACACA. Translating gives CASSIRQGGNT. The whole CDR3 reads CASSIRQGGNTEVFF.